These 19 T cell receptor beta chains originate from one sample sequenced in a study of radiotherapy plus CTLA-4 blockade in lung cancer. Assay used: immunoSEQ multiplex PCR; TCRdb lists only in-frame clones, some missing. This table has about 98,000 clones, 80% to 85% appearing once. The sample here was peripheral blood, taken from a patient treated with radiotherapy plus ipilimumab. The receptors shown here come from a human donor with non-small cell lung cancer who had a partial response to radiotherapy plus ipilimumab.

This chain joins TRBV5-4 and TRBJ2-1; 9 bases are shared with TRBD2. Germline values: CDR1 SGHNT, CDR2 YYREEE (reference sequence). The junction had 9 bases not matched to a gene; V was cut back by 9 bases and J by 5 bases. The CDR3 contains 14 residues. The CDR3 protein is CATISGSGNNEQFF. DNA for the CDR3: TGTGCCACCATTAGCGGGAGCGGGAACAATGAGCAGTTCTTC. Drawing the rest from reference TRBV5-4 and TRBJ2-1, the complete variable domain is ETGVTQSPTHLIKTRGQQVTLRCSSQSGHNTVSWYQQALGQGPQFIFQYYREEENGRGNFPPRFSGLQFPNYSSELNVNALELDDSALYLCATISGSGNNEQFFGPGTRLTVL.

The rearrangement uses TRBV5-1 and TRBJ2-7; 7 nucleotides align to TRBD2. The CDR3 runs to 16 residues. In germline, CDR1 is SGHRS, CDR2 YFSETQ. The V and J ends lost 2 bases and 0 bases, in that order; junction bases with no gene match: 8. CDR3 protein: CASSFLGEGLSYEQYF. CDR3 DNA: TGCGCCAGCAGCTTCCTAGGGGAGGGCCTCTCCTACGAGCAGTACTTC.

Remarks on this clone: One junction end does not reproduce the germline sequence, and a read error may be involved. The chain carries TRBV5-1 and TRBJ1-1; 9 bases match TRBD1. Germline V gives CDR1 SGHRS, CDR2 YFSETQ. This CDR3 is built from 15 residues. DNA for the CDR3: TGTGCCAGCAGAACAGGGGGCGCCGGGAACACTGAAGCTTTCTTT. Translated: CASRTGGAGNTEAFF.

This clone was counted a single time. This chain links TRBV7-2 with TRBJ2-7; D possibly corresponds to TRBD2 (6 bases). CDR1 is SGHTA, CDR2 FQGNSA, per germline. V lost 2 bases and J 4 bases, leaving 12 bases between the germline ends. The CDR3 has 14 amino acids. The CDR3 region is CASSLRTSSYEQYF. The CDR3 DNA reads TGTGCCAGCAGCTTAAGAACTAGCTCATACGAGCAGTACTTC.

The chain uses TRBV10-3 and TRBJ2-3; the match to TRBD1 covers 8 bases. J was trimmed by 0 bases and V by 4 bases; bases with no gene match: 3. Germline CDR1 reads ENHRY; CDR2 reads SYGVKD. There are 15 residues in the CDR3. For the CDR3, the DNA is TGTGCCATCAGTGTCAACAGGGGGAGCACAGATACGCAGTATTTT. This codes for CAISVNRGSTDTQYF.

The genes are TRBV15 and TRBJ1-5, with D possibly TRBD1 on 6 matching bases. The germline V gene encodes CDR1 LNHNV and CDR2 YYDKDF (reference sequence). The germline V and J ends were trimmed by 5 bases and 5 bases, with 25 bases remaining between them. The CDR3 runs to 18 residues. CDR3 DNA: TGTGCCACCAGCTCCTCCAGGGGTGCCGGGACAACGGATCAGCCCCAGCATTTT. Protein sequence: CATSSSRGAGTTDQPQHF.

The CDR3 DNA reads as TGTGCCAGCAGCCTGACAGGGATGTCTGGAAACACCATATATTTT. The encoded protein is CASSLTGMSGNTIYF. The V call is TRBV9, the J call TRBJ1-3; 7 positions agree with TRBD1. Germline V gene lookup returns CDR1 SGDLS and CDR2 YYNGEE. The CDR3 covers 15 residues. With V trimmed by 4 bases and J by 1 base, 5 bases remained unmatched.

The chain recombines TRBV7-3 with TRBJ2-1, with D uncertain. The CDR3 runs to 12 residues. Trimming left V 5 bases short and J 6 bases short, with 8 bases between. Germline V CDR1 and CDR2: SGHTA, FQGTGA. The CDR3 bases are TGTGCCAGCAGCCCGGCGGTCAATGAGCAGTTCTTC. The encoded protein is CASSPAVNEQFF.

The chain employs TRBV19 and TRBJ1-1; D perhaps matches TRBD1 (5 bases). The CDR3 loop spans 11 amino acids. Germline V lookup: CDR1 LNHDA, CDR2 SQIVND (reference sequence). Deletions cut 5 bases from V and 7 bases from J, with 8 bases between. The CDR3 is CASSERGEAFF. CDR3 nucleotides: TGTGCCAGTAGTGAAAGGGGTGAAGCTTTCTTT.

This clone was counted a few times. This chain links TRBV5-4 with TRBJ1-5; D unclear. CDR1 is SGHNT, CDR2 YYREEE, per germline (reference sequence). This CDR3 has 13 amino acids. V lost 5 bases and J 3 bases, leaving 9 bases between the germline ends. CDR3 bases: TGTGCCAGCAGTGGCGGGGTCAATCAGCCCCAGCATTTT. Its translation: CASSGGVNQPQHF.

The chain combines TRBV19 with TRBJ2-3; 9 bases agree with TRBD1. J gave up 5 bases and V 1 base, and 13 bases lay outside the gene matches. Per germline, CDR1 LNHDA and CDR2 SQIVND (reference sequence). The CDR3 spans 18 residues. As DNA, the CDR3 is TGTGCCAGTAGTATAGTTTTGGACAGGGGTCATCCAGGAGATACGCAGTATTTT. Its translation is CASSIVLDRGHPGDTQYF.

The chain employs TRBV6-1 and TRBJ1-5; D unclear. CDR1 MNHNS and CDR2 SASEGT come from the germline V gene. The CDR3 runs 14 residues. V lost 7 bases, J lost 9 bases, and 19 bases lay in between. The CDR3 nucleotides read TGTGCCAGCAACTTCGGTCGGGAGCGTGGGCCCCAGCATTTT. Its translation is CASNFGRERGPQHF.

This clone has only a few counts. The gene calls are TRBV19 and TRBJ1-3; D is undetermined. The V gene's germline CDR1 is LNHDA and CDR2 SQIVND (reference sequence). CDR3 length equals 16 residues. V lost 8 bases, J lost 0 bases, and 17 bases lay in between. The CDR3 DNA reads as TGTGCCAGTGCACAAATGACACCAAACTCTGGAAACACCATATATTTT. It is translated as CASAQMTPNSGNTIYF.

CDR3 loop: CASSLLVAVNNEQFF. The CDR3 DNA is TGTGCCAGCAGCTTATTAGTAGCGGTTAACAATGAGCAGTTCTTC. The chain links TRBV7-9 to TRBJ2-1, with D possibly TRBD2 on 6 matching bases. In germline, CDR1 is SEHNR, CDR2 FQNEAQ (reference sequence). V was cut by 2 bases and J by 5 bases, with 13 bases left in between. This CDR3 comprises 15 residues.

The V gene is TRBV6-1, the J gene TRBJ1-1, with 7 nucleotides matching TRBD1. With V trimmed by 11 bases and J by 0 bases, 6 bases remained unmatched. The CDR3 is made up of 13 amino acids. Germline V gives CDR1 MNHNS, CDR2 SASEGT. The CDR3 sequence: CAAGDSMNTEAFF. DNA of the CDR3: TGTGCCGCCGGGGACAGCATGAACACTGAAGCTTTCTTT.

CDR3 DNA: TGTGCCAGCAGCTTAGTACAGGGGAGGTCTGAAGCTTTCTTT. It encodes CASSLVQGRSEAFF. The chain joins TRBV7-9 to TRBJ1-1, with 7 nucleotides matching TRBD1. This CDR3 comprises 14 residues. Trimming removed 1 base from V and 6 bases from J; junction bases left unmatched: 5. Germline lookup yields CDR1 SEHNR and CDR2 FQNEAQ (reference sequence).

The V call is TRBV8-2, the J call TRBJ2-6; whether TRBD1, the table's D call, matches the DNA was not checked. TRBV8-2 is an annotated pseudogene. This CDR3 region has 17 residues. Written as DNA, the CDR3 is TGTGGCATGTGCCATAAGATAACACAAAGTCGGGCCAACGTCCTGACTTTC. Its translation: CGMCHKITQSRANVLTF.

V is TRBV25-1 and J is TRBJ2-5, with 8 bases fitting TRBD1. This CDR3 has 14 residues. V lost 2 bases, J lost 5 bases, and 4 bases stayed unmatched. Germline V gives CDR1 MGHDK, CDR2 SYGVNS. The CDR3 sequence is CASSEQGARETQYF. The CDR3 region has the DNA TGTGCCAGCAGTGAACAGGGGGCGCGGGAGACCCAGTACTTC.

This clone was picked up a small number of times. V is TRBV11-3 and J is TRBJ1-2, with 7 bases identical to TRBD1. The germline V gene has CDR1 SGHNT and CDR2 YENEEA. This CDR3 region has 13 residues. Trimming cost V 3 bases and J 2 bases; bases outside gene matches: 0. In nucleotides, the CDR3 is TGTGCCAGCAGCTTGGACAGGAACTATGGCTACACCTTC. Translating it yields CASSLDRNYGYTF.